Shown below are 30 T cell receptor beta chains from a single sample sequenced in a study of cytomegalovirus exposure and HLA in healthy donors. Assay: immunoSEQ multiplex PCR; the TCRdb copy retains only in-frame clones and omits some. The sample lists under 300,000 clones; nearly 90% were seen once. Source material: PBMCs. The receptors were sampled from a woman aged 18-29 years in good health and CMV-seronegative.

The chain joins TRBV2 to TRBJ2-4; 14 bases agree with TRBD2. Germline V gene sequence: CDR1 SNHLY, CDR2 FYNNEI. Trimming cost V 3 bases and J 0 bases; bases outside gene matches: 4. This CDR3 is 18 amino acids long. CDR3 amino acids: CASSDGLAGGIAKNIQYF. In DNA form, the CDR3 reads TGTGCCAGCAGTGACGGACTAGCGGGGGGAATAGCCAAAAACATTCAGTACTTC.

V usage is TRBV7-3 and J usage is TRBJ1-2; tentatively, D is TRBD1 (6 bases). This CDR3 has 15 residues. Trimming removed 5 bases at V and 3 bases at J, with 16 bases between. Germline V gene sequence: CDR1 SGHTA, CDR2 FQGTGA. CDR3 sequence reads: CASSPHRESDYGYTF. The CDR3 DNA follows: TGTGCCAGCAGCCCCCACAGGGAGTCGGACTATGGCTACACCTTC. Supplemented by reference TRBV7-3 and TRBJ1-2, the full variable domain reads GAGVSQTPSNKVTEKGKYVELRCDPISGHTALYWYRQSLGQGPEFLIYFQGTGAADDSGLPNDRFFAVRPEGSVSTLKIQRTERGDSAVYLCASSPHRESDYGYTFGSGTRLTVV.

The chain links TRBV28 to TRBJ1-1; no firm D call. Per germline, CDR1 MDHEN and CDR2 SYDVKM. Trimming took off 5 bases at V and 3 bases at J, with 10 bases between the two ends. There are 13 residues in the CDR3. DNA of the CDR3: TGTGCCAGCAGTCCAGAAACGCACACTGAAGCTTTCTTT. This gives the protein CASSPETHTEAFF.

Details on this clone: Other nucleotide sequences from this sample produce the same CDR3. The chain recombines TRBV4-3 with TRBJ2-7, with 7 positions matching TRBD1. In germline, CDR1 is LGHNA, CDR2 YSLEER. Unmatched junction bases numbered 3, after V lost 1 base and J lost 3 bases. The CDR3 runs to 14 residues. The CDR3 sequence: CASSQGRGRYEQYF. CDR3 DNA sequence: TGCGCCAGCAGCCAAGGAAGGGGGCGCTACGAGCAGTACTTC.

This rearrangement joins TRBV7-2 to TRBJ2-1; D is undetermined. Germline V gene sequence: CDR1 SGHTA, CDR2 FQGNSA. The CDR3 sequence is 12 residues long. Trimming stripped 4 bases from V and 5 bases from J, with 6 bases between. Here the CDR3 reads CASSYIHNEQFF. CDR3 nucleotides: TGTGCCAGCAGCTACATACACAATGAGCAGTTCTTC.

CDR3 residues: CASSPRHRPGIESWELFF. DNA for the CDR3: TGTGCCAGCAGCCCTCGACACCGTCCAGGGATAGAATCCTGGGAGCTGTTTTTT. V usage is TRBV11-2 and J usage is TRBJ2-2, with a tentative D call TRBD1 (5 bases). V was shortened by 5 bases and J by 9 bases, with 28 bases between the two germline ends. This CDR3 comprises 18 residues. Germline lookup yields CDR1 SGHAT and CDR2 FQNNGV. Combining the CDR3 with reference TRBV11-2 and TRBJ2-2 gives the whole variable domain EAGVAQSPRYKIIEKRQSVAFWCNPISGHATLYWYQQILGQGPKLLIQFQNNGVVDDSQLPKDRFSAERLKGVDSTLKIQPAKLEDSAVYLCASSPRHRPGIESWELFFGEGSRLTVL.

CDR3 DNA: TGTGCCAGCACACAGACTAGCCAATACAATGAGCAGTTCTTC. Translated, it gives CASTQTSQYNEQFF. The gene calls are TRBV7-8 and TRBJ2-1, with 7 nucleotides matching TRBD2. Germline V gene data show CDR1 as SGHVS and CDR2 as FQNEAQ. V was pared by 7 bases and J by 4 bases, with 7 bases of the junction left unmatched. The CDR3 has 14 residues.

The V and J genes are TRBV30 and TRBJ2-2; D call uncertain. From germline, CDR1 is GTSNPN and CDR2 SVGIG (reference sequence). With 0 bases removed from V and 5 bases from J, the gap between germline ends came to 7 bases. The CDR3 contains 13 residues. In DNA, the CDR3 is TGTGCCTGGAGTGTCGAGCGAACCGGGGAGCTGTTTTTT. Protein product: CAWSVERTGELFF.

The chain joins TRBV9 to TRBJ1-1, with TRBD1 identical over 8 bases. The CDR3 is 15 residues long. V was pared by 2 bases and J by 1 base, with 4 bases of the junction left unmatched. Germline loops: CDR1 SGDLS, CDR2 YYNGEE. The CDR3 sequence is CASSVPGTGNTEAFF. The DNA of the CDR3 is TGTGCCAGCAGCGTCCCCGGGACAGGGAACACTGAAGCTTTCTTT.

This clone was observed a handful of times. The chain couples TRBV7-9 to TRBJ2-3; possible D gene TRBD1, 6 bases. Germline CDR1 SEHNR, CDR2 FQNEAQ (reference sequence). V was trimmed by 1 base and J by 4 bases, leaving 9 bases between them. CDR3 length equals 14 residues. The CDR3 sequence is CASSLEQGADTQYF. The CDR3 DNA sequence: TGTGCCAGCAGCTTAGAACAGGGTGCAGATACGCAGTATTTT.

This chain uses TRBV6-6 with TRBJ1-2, with 7 bases fitting TRBD1. The CDR3 is made up of 14 amino acids. Germline-derived CDR1 and CDR2 are MNHNY and SVGAGI (reference sequence). Unmatched junction bases numbered 12, after V lost 6 bases and J lost 8 bases. CDR3 loop: CASSEQGSFKGYTF. CDR3 DNA sequence: TGTGCCAGCAGCGAACAGGGGTCCTTCAAAGGCTACACCTTC.

The genes are TRBV9 and TRBJ2-1, with 15 bases matching TRBD2. With V trimmed by 2 bases and J by 1 base, 1 base remained unmatched. The CDR3 totals 17 residues. Germline V gene sequence: CDR1 SGDLS, CDR2 YYNGEE. The CDR3 sequence: CASSVGTSGGSYNEQFF. In DNA form, the CDR3 reads TGTGCCAGCAGCGTCGGGACTAGCGGGGGGTCCTACAATGAGCAGTTCTTC.

This clone showed up just a few times. The chain recombines TRBV6-4 with TRBJ2-2, with a tentative D call TRBD1 (5 bases). This CDR3 region has 13 residues. CDR1 and CDR2 from the germline V gene are MRHNA and SNTAGT. V was clipped by 4 bases and J by 5 bases, with 8 bases between them. The CDR3 DNA follows: TGTGCCAGCAGTGTACAGGAGACCGGGGAGCTGTTTTTT. Protein: CASSVQETGELFF.

The rearrangement joins TRBV5-8 to TRBJ1-1; 8 bases align to TRBD1. CDR3 length equals 14 residues. Unmatched junction bases numbered 9, after V lost 4 bases and J lost 7 bases. CDR1 is SGHTS and CDR2 is YDEGEE in the germline V gene. CDR3 region: CASSGWDRRYEAFF. CDR3 DNA: TGTGCCAGCAGCGGTTGGGACAGGAGATATGAAGCTTTCTTT.

The chain has TRBV29-1 and TRBJ2-3, with 8 positions matching TRBD2. V was clipped by 0 bases and J by 0 bases; unmatched bases: 5. This CDR3 contains 16 residues. Germline V gives CDR1 SQVTM, CDR2 ANQGSEA. The CDR3 DNA follows: TGCAGCGTTGAAGATCAGCGGGGGAGCAGCACAGATACGCAGTATTTT. It yields the protein CSVEDQRGSSTDTQYF.

This CDR3 is CASSYEAGGRYGYTF. CDR3 sequence (DNA): TGTGCCAGCAGTTACGAGGCAGGGGGCAGGTATGGCTACACCTTC. The rearrangement joins TRBV6-5 to TRBJ1-2; TRBD1 aligns across 8 bases. Trimming took 2 bases from V and 5 from J; bases not matched to a gene: 7. Germline CDR1 MNHEY, CDR2 SVGAGI. CDR3 length equals 15 residues.

The chain joins TRBV5-8 to TRBJ2-1; D perhaps matches TRBD2 (6 bases). The CDR3 is 14 amino acids. CDR1 is SGHTS and CDR2 is YDEGEE in the germline V gene. The V end was cut by 5 bases, the J end by 4 bases, with 13 bases between. The CDR3 DNA sequence: TGTGCCAGCAGGCCTCGGAGGGGATACAATGAGCAGTTCTTC. It is translated as CASRPRRGYNEQFF.

The genes are TRBV11-2 and TRBJ1-4; 8 nucleotides line up with TRBD1. This CDR3 is 15 amino acids long. CDR1 SGHAT and CDR2 FQNNGV come from the germline V gene. J lost 8 bases, V lost 1 base, and 6 bases had no gene match. CDR3 in DNA: TGTGCCAGCAGCTTAGTTGACAGGGGAGGAGAAAAACTGTTTTTT. Its protein is CASSLVDRGGEKLFF.

The V call is TRBV7-8, the J call TRBJ2-7; TRBD2 is a possible D gene (6 bases). This CDR3 has 15 residues. Germline V lookup: CDR1 SGHVS, CDR2 FQNEAQ. V lost 1 base and J 7 bases, leaving 17 bases between the germline ends. The CDR3 DNA is TGTGCCAGCAGCTTAGGAGGACCCCCGGCGGGAGAGCAGTACGTC. It specifies CASSLGGPPAGEQYV.

The chain employs TRBV7-9 and TRBJ1-4; D ambiguous. V was clipped by 0 bases and J by 2 bases, with 10 bases between them. This CDR3 is 16 amino acids long. The germline CDR1 and CDR2 sequences are SEHNR and FQNEAQ (reference sequence). CDR3 protein: CASSLASSGTNEKLFF. The CDR3 DNA reads as TGTGCCAGCAGCTTAGCATCGTCGGGGACTAATGAAAAACTGTTTTTT.

The genes are TRBV10-3 and TRBJ1-3; D not resolved. Trimming cost V 3 bases and J 8 bases, with 11 bases left between them. Germline CDR1 is ENHRY and CDR2 is SYGVKD. This CDR3 has 13 residues. In DNA, the CDR3 is TGTGCCATCAGTGACAGAAACCTGGACACCATATATTTT. It specifies CAISDRNLDTIYF.

The rearrangement uses TRBV28 and TRBJ1-2; maybe TRBD1 (5 bases). This CDR3 has 18 amino acids. Trimming stripped 4 bases from V and 1 base from J, with 22 bases between. Germline V gene data show CDR1 as MDHEN and CDR2 as SYDVKM. CDR3 residues: CASSSPLLTSGFNYGYTF. The CDR3 bases are TGTGCCAGCAGTTCTCCTTTACTTACTTCAGGGTTTAACTATGGCTACACCTTC.

This chain joins TRBV25-1 and TRBJ2-3, with 10 nucleotides matching TRBD1. With 3 bases clipped from V and 3 bases from J, the junction kept 3 bases outside the gene matches. This CDR3 contains 15 residues. Germline lookup yields CDR1 MGHDK and CDR2 SYGVNS. The CDR3 spells CASSDRDRGTDTQYF. Here the CDR3 DNA reads TGTGCCAGCAGTGACCGGGACAGGGGAACAGATACGCAGTATTTT.

The chain uses TRBV27 and TRBJ2-5; D is unclear. V lost 6 bases and J lost 3, with 17 bases in between. This CDR3 has 15 amino acids. CDR1 and CDR2 (germline): MNHEY, SMNVEV (reference sequence). DNA for the CDR3: TGTGCCAGCAGCTCCCTTTGGGCGATCGAAGAGACCCAGTACTTC. Its translation is CASSSLWAIEETQYF.

The rearrangement joins TRBV15 to TRBJ2-1; tentatively, D is TRBD2 (6 bases). Germline V lookup: CDR1 LNHNV, CDR2 YYDKDF (reference sequence). V lost 0 bases and J 7 bases, leaving 7 bases between the germline ends. CDR3 length equals 13 residues. The CDR3 region has the DNA TGTGCCACCAGCAGAGAGCGGGGTAATGAGCAGTTCTTC. The encoded protein is CATSRERGNEQFF.

This chain links TRBV28 with TRBJ1-5; D gene unclear. The CDR3 runs 18 residues. V gave up 2 bases and J gave up 0 bases, with 17 bases separating them. Looked up from germline, CDR1 is MDHEN and CDR2 is SYDVKM. DNA of the CDR3: TGTGCCAGCAGTTTAAGCCTGAACAGTCAGCATAGCAATCAGCCCCAGCATTTT. Translating gives CASSLSLNSQHSNQPQHF.

The CDR3 loop is CASSLSRGHPNTEAFF. The CDR3 nucleotides read TGTGCCAGCAGCTTAAGCCGGGGACACCCGAACACTGAAGCTTTCTTT. The J gene is TRBJ1-1, the V gene TRBV7-9; possible D gene TRBD1, 6 bases. The CDR3 has 16 amino acids. The V gene's germline CDR1 is SEHNR and CDR2 FQNEAQ (reference sequence). Trimming shortened V by 2 bases and J by 1 base, and 14 bases separated the two germline ends.

The chain couples TRBV5-4 to TRBJ2-7; 9 bases match TRBD1. This CDR3 has 13 amino acids. The V and J ends lost 3 bases and 4 bases, in that order; junction bases with no gene match: 2. Germline loops: CDR1 SGHNT, CDR2 YYREEE (reference sequence). CDR3 coding DNA: TGTGCCAGCAGCTACGGACAGGGGTACGAGCAGTACTTC. Protein product: CASSYGQGYEQYF.

J is TRBJ2-3 and V is TRBV11-2; 7 bases fit TRBD1. This CDR3 has 18 residues. Trimming at V came to 4 bases and at J to 2 bases, leaving 15 bases not matched to a gene. Germline V CDR1 and CDR2: SGHAT, FQNNGV. Here the CDR3 reads CASSYEGGPLGTTDTQYF. CDR3 DNA sequence: TGTGCCAGCAGCTATGAAGGGGGCCCTCTCGGAACCACAGATACGCAGTATTTT.

The gene calls are TRBV19 and TRBJ1-5; D not resolved. Trimming removed 8 bases from V and 0 bases from J, with 14 bases in between. CDR3 length: 15 amino acids. Looked up from germline, CDR1 is LNHDA and CDR2 is SQIVND (reference sequence). CDR3 sequence: CASEQRPYSNQPQHF. As DNA, the CDR3 is TGTGCCAGTGAGCAGCGCCCTTATAGCAATCAGCCCCAGCATTTT.